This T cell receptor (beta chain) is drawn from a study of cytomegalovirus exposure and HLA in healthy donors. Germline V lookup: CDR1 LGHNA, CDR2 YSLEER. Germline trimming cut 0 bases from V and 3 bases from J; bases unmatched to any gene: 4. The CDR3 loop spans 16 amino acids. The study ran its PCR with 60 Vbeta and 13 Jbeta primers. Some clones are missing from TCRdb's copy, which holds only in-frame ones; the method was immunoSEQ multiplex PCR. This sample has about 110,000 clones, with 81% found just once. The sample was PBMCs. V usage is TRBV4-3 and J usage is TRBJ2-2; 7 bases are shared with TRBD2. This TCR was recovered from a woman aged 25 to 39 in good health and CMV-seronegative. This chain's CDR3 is CASSQDWGGDTGELFF. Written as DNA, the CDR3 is TGCGCCAGCAGCCAAGATTGGGGGGGGGACACCGGGGAGCTGTTTTTT.